Listed below are T cell receptor beta chains from one sample, sequenced in a study of shared clonotypes between healthy human individuals. Clones were read by immunoSEQ multiplex PCR, and TCRdb kept only the in-frame ones, dropping some. The sample records 650,000 to 700,000 clones, roughly 87% being singletons. Material: memory CD8+ T cells from PBMCs. These receptors were taken from a man in his late teens or twenties in good health. Some clones in this sample may be carry-over from other donors' samples. CDR3s include the opening cysteine and the closing phenylalanine or tryptophan. The D gene is left open where the match is weak. Some rows have no size entry. The others give once, few or many, or a class for an expanded clone.

j_call	v_call	d_call	clone_size	cdr3_aa	cdr3_nt
TRBJ2-2	TRBV9	NA	NA	CASSFSVTGELFF	TGTGCCAGCAGTTTCTCGGTTACCGGGGAGCTGTTTTTT
TRBJ2-1	TRBV28	TRBD2	NA	CASSPTLTSGPQFF	TGTGCCAGCAGTCCCACCCTAACTAGCGGACCGCAGTTCTTC
TRBJ1-1	TRBV5-5	NA	NA	CASSLGRQSEAFF	TGTGCCAGCAGCTTGGGACGACAGTCTGAAGCTTTCTTT
TRBJ2-7	TRBV20-1	NA	NA	CSIPGYEQYF	TGCAGCATTCCCGGCTACGAGCAGTACTTC
TRBJ2-1	TRBV4-2	TRBD2	few	CASSPTSGSYNEQFF	TGTGCCAGCAGCCCGACTAGCGGGAGTTACAATGAGCAGTTCTTC
TRBJ2-5	TRBV7-9	NA	NA	CASSYSQLGRIRQETQYF	TGTGCCAGCAGCTACTCTCAACTGGGACGTATCCGACAGGAGACCCAGTACTTC
TRBJ1-1	TRBV12-5	NA	NA	CASGFDLLTTEAFF	TGTGCTAGTGGTTTCGACCTTTTAACCACTGAAGCTTTCTTT
TRBJ2-7	TRBV4-3	NA	once	CASSQDPEGGMDEQYF	TGCGCCAGCAGCCAAGACCCAGAGGGGGGTATGGACGAGCAGTACTTC
TRBJ2-7	TRBV28	NA	NA	CASMPLQEFYEQYF	TGTGCCAGCATGCCACTACAGGAGTTCTACGAGCAGTACTTC
TRBJ1-4	TRBV5-8	NA	NA	CASSYDGLNEKLFF	TGTGCCAGCAGCTACGACGGACTTAATGAAAAACTGTTTTTT
TRBJ1-1	TRBV19	NA	once	CASSVGGWRIDTEAFF	TGTGCCAGTAGTGTGGGGGGTTGGAGGATTGACACTGAAGCTTTCTTT
TRBJ1-2	TRBV5-4	NA	NA	CASAGQGEGYGYTF	TGTGCCAGCGCGGGGCAGGGTGAGGGCTATGGCTACACCTTC
TRBJ2-4	TRBV5-1	NA	NA	CASSPHTVPTRDIQYF	TGCGCCAGCAGCCCCCACACAGTCCCCACGAGGGACATTCAGTACTTC
TRBJ2-1	TRBV14	NA	once	CASSQDWAGEQFF	TGTGCCAGCAGCCAAGATTGGGCAGGTGAGCAGTTCTTC
TRBJ2-1	TRBV7-2	NA	NA	CASSPLGVGSDEQFF	TGTGCCAGCAGCCCACTGGGGGTCGGGAGTGATGAGCAGTTCTTC
TRBJ2-1	TRBV27	NA	NA	CASSAGSYNEQFF	TGTGCCAGCTCGGCGGGATCATACAATGAGCAGTTCTTC
TRBJ1-2	TRBV19	TRBD1	NA	CASSNGQGVLYGYTF	TGTGCCAGTAGTAATGGACAGGGAGTTCTTTATGGCTACACCTTC
TRBJ2-7	TRBV7-9	TRBD2	NA	CASDFGGEQVRAYEQYF	TGTGCCAGCGACTTCGGGGGGGAACAGGTTCGGGCCTACGAGCAGTACTTC
TRBJ2-7	TRBV13	TRBD1	NA	CASSLQPGGSSYEQYF	TGTGCCAGCAGCTTACAGCCAGGGGGATCCTCCTACGAGCAGTACTTC
TRBJ2-1	TRBV19	TRBD2	NA	CASSILAGGSYNEQFF	TGTGCCAGTAGTATACTAGCGGGGGGCTCCTACAATGAGCAGTTCTTC
TRBJ1-1	TRBV5-1	TRBD1	once	CASSQGTAMRNTEAFF	TGCGCCAGCAGCCAAGGGACAGCAATGCGGAACACTGAAGCTTTCTTT
TRBJ2-1	TRBV5-1	NA	NA	CASSLAPYNEQFF	TGCGCCAGCAGCTTGGCCCCATACAATGAGCAGTTCTTC
TRBJ1-1	TRBV19	TRBD1	NA	CATHTGGTEAFF	TGTGCCACCCATACAGGGGGCACTGAAGCTTTCTTT
TRBJ2-5	TRBV28	NA	NA	CASSLQPEHYQETQYF	TGTGCCAGCAGTTTGCAGCCTGAACATTACCAAGAGACCCAGTACTTC
TRBJ1-4	TRBV15	NA	NA	CATSRERWGANEKLFF	TGTGCCACCAGCAGAGAACGATGGGGAGCTAATGAAAAACTGTTTTTT
TRBJ2-7	TRBV7-8	NA	NA	CASSLGADSSYEQYF	TGTGCCAGCAGCTTAGGAGCGGACAGCTCCTACGAGCAGTACTTC
TRBJ1-1	TRBV7-2	NA	once	CASSLALGVNTEAFF	TGTGCCAGCAGCTTAGCGCTTGGGGTGAACACTGAAGCTTTCTTT
TRBJ2-4	TRBV6-1	TRBD2	NA	CASSEEVAGAKNIQYF	TGTGCCAGCAGTGAAGAGGTAGCGGGAGCCAAAAACATTCAGTACTTC
TRBJ1-3	TRBV9	NA	NA	CASSVDGRPGNTIYF	TGTGCCAGCAGCGTAGATGGACGGCCTGGAAACACCATATATTTT
TRBJ2-2	TRBV28	NA	NA	CASSLLVGNTGELFF	TGTGCCAGCAGTTTATTGGTGGGGAACACCGGGGAGCTGTTTTTT
TRBJ2-1	TRBV7-9	TRBD2	NA	CASSERDGLAGPTDEQFF	TGTGCCAGCAGCGAAAGGGATGGGCTAGCGGGGCCCACAGATGAGCAGTTCTTC
TRBJ1-5	TRBV28	TRBD1	NA	CASTKGQGNQPQHF	TGTGCCAGCACCAAGGGACAGGGAAATCAGCCCCAGCATTTT
TRBJ1-1	TRBV10-1	TRBD1	NA	CASSTKNGDSTEAFF	TGCGCCAGCAGTACGAAAAATGGGGACAGCACTGAAGCTTTCTTT
TRBJ2-7	TRBV27	NA	NA	CASSLLGGLGGPSYEQYF	TGTGCCAGCAGTTTACTGGGTGGGCTCGGCGGGCCCTCCTACGAGCAGTACTTC
TRBJ2-7	TRBV2	TRBD1	NA	CASRVGTGAGEQYF	TGTGCCAGCAGGGTGGGGACAGGGGCCGGCGAGCAGTACTTC
TRBJ2-3	TRBV7-6	TRBD2	NA	CASSSEPGLPTDTQYF	TGTGCCAGCAGCTCCGAGCCGGGACTACCCACAGATACGCAGTATTTT
TRBJ1-1	TRBV5-1	NA	NA	CASSPGTANTEAFF	TGCGCCAGCAGCCCGGGGACGGCGAACACTGAAGCTTTCTTT
TRBJ2-1	TRBV27	TRBD2	NA	CASSLAGGGYNEQFF	TGTGCCAGCAGTTTAGCGGGAGGGGGCTACAATGAGCAGTTCTTC
TRBJ2-1	TRBV27	NA	NA	CASSLTMASYNEQFF	TGTGCCAGCAGTTTAACGATGGCATCCTACAATGAGCAGTTCTTC
TRBJ2-1	TRBV19	TRBD2	NA	CASRDYPYNEQFF	TGTGCCAGCCGGGACTACCCCTACAATGAGCAGTTCTTC
TRBJ2-1	TRBV7-2	NA	NA	CASSLFGRGSYNEQFF	TGTGCCAGCAGCTTATTCGGCCGGGGCTCCTACAATGAGCAGTTCTTC
TRBJ2-1	TRBV11-2	TRBD2	NA	CASSLDRGAGGYNEQFF	TGTGCCAGCAGCTTAGATCGGGGAGCGGGGGGATACAATGAGCAGTTCTTC
TRBJ2-2	TRBV6-5	TRBD2	NA	CASSAGAGELFF	TGTGCCAGCAGTGCGGGAGCCGGGGAGCTGTTTTTT
TRBJ1-2	TRBV28	TRBD1	NA	CASSSKGFMTGTPWNYGYTF	TGTGCCAGCAGTTCGAAGGGGTTTATGACAGGGACGCCATGGAACTATGGCTACACCTTC
TRBJ2-7	TRBV18	NA	NA	CASSPQVVGRPSYEQYF	TGTGCCAGCTCGCCTCAGGTTGTGGGGCGCCCCTCCTACGAGCAGTACTTC
TRBJ1-4	TRBV18	NA	NA	CASSPPGRNLATNEKLFF	TGTGCCAGCTCACCACCGGGCCGCAACCTTGCAACTAATGAAAAACTGTTTTTT
TRBJ2-3	TRBV5-6	NA	NA	CASSSGEVYAYF	TGTGCCAGCAGCTCCGGGGAGGTATATGCGTATTTT
TRBJ1-4	TRBV19	NA	once	CASGVKGGEEKLFF	TGTGCCAGTGGGGTAAAGGGCGGTGAGGAAAAACTGTTTTTT
TRBJ2-1	TRBV30	NA	NA	CAWSVNEQFF	TGTGCCTGGAGTGTAAATGAGCAGTTCTTC
TRBJ1-1	TRBV6-1	TRBD1	NA	CASRHIRGRNTEAFF	TGTGCCAGCAGACACATCAGGGGGCGAAACACTGAAGCTTTCTTT